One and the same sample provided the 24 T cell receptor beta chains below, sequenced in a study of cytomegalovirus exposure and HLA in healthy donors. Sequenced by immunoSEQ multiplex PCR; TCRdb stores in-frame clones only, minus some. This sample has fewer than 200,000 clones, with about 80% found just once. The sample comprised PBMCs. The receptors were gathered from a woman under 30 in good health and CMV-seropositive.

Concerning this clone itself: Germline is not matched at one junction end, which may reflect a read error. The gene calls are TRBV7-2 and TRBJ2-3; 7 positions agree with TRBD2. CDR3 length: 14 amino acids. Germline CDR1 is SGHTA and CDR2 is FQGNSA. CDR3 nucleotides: TGTGCCAGCAGAGCGGGGTTCTTCACAAATACGCAGTATTTT. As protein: CASRAGFFTNTQYF.

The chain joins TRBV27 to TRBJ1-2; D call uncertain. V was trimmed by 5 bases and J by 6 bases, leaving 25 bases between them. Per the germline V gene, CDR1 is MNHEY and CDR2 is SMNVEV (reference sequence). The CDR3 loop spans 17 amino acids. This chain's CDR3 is CASSPTALQASVHGYTF. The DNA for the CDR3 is TGTGCCAGCAGTCCGACGGCATTGCAGGCCTCGGTCCATGGCTACACCTTC.

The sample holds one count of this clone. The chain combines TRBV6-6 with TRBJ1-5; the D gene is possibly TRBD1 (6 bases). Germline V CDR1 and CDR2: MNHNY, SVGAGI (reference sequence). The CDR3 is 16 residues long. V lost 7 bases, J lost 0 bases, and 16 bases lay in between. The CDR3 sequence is CASMVETGTSNQPQHF. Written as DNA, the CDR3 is TGTGCCAGCATGGTCGAAACAGGGACTAGCAATCAGCCCCAGCATTTT.

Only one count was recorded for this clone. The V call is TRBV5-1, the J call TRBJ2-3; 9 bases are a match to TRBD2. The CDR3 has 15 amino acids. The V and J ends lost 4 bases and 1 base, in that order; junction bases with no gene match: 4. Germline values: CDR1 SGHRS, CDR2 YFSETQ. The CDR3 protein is CASSASGGRTDTQYF. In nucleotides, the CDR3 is TGCGCCAGCAGCGCAAGCGGGGGGCGCACAGATACGCAGTATTTT.

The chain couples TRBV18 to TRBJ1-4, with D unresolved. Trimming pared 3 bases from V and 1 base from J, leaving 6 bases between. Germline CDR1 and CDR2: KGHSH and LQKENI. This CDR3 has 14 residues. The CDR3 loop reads CASSPMRTNEKLFF. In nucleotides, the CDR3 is TGTGCCAGCTCACCGATGAGAACTAATGAAAAACTGTTTTTT.

The CDR3 protein is CASSTYGPGGEKLFF. CDR3 DNA: TGTGCCAGCAGCACGTATGGGCCAGGAGGGGAAAAACTGTTTTTT. The V and J genes are TRBV5-5 and TRBJ1-4; no reliable D call. Germline V gene sequence: CDR1 SGHKS, CDR2 YYEKEE (reference sequence). V lost 4 bases and J lost 8, with 18 bases in between. The CDR3 is made up of 15 amino acids.

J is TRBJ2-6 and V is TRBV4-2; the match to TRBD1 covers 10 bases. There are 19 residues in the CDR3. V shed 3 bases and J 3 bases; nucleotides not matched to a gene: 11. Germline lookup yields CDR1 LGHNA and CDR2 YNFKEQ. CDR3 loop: CASSHSTGTGEFGANVLTF. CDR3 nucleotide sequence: TGTGCCAGCAGCCACAGTACCGGGACAGGGGAATTTGGGGCCAACGTCCTGACTTTC.

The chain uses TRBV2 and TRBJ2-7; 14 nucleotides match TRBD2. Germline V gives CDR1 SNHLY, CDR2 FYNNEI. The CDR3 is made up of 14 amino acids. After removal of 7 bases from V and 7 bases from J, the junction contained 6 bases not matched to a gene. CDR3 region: CASNRLAGGQEQYF. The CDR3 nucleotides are TGTGCCAGCAACCGACTAGCGGGGGGGCAAGAGCAGTACTTC.

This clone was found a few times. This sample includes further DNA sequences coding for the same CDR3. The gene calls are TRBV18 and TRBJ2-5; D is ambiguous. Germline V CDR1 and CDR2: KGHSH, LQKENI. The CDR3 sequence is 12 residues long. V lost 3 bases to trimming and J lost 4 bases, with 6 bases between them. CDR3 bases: TGTGCCAGCTCACCTAACGGAGAGACCCAGTACTTC. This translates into CASSPNGETQYF.

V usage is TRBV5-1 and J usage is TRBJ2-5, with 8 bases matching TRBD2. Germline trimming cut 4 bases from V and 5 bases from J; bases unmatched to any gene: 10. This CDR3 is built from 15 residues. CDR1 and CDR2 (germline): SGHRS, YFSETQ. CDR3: CASSEPTSGGETQYF. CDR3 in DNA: TGCGCCAGCAGCGAACCCACTAGCGGCGGGGAGACCCAGTACTTC. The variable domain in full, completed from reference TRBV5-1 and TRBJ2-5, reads KAGVTQTPRYLIKTRGQQVTLSCSPISGHRSVSWYQQTPGQGLQFLFEYFSETQRNKGNFPGRFSGRQFSNSRSEMNVSTLELGDSALYLCASSEPTSGGETQYFGPGTRLLVL.

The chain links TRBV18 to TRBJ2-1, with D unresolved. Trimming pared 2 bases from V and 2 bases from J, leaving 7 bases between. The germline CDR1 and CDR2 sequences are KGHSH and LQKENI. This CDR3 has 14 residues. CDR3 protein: CASSPSPAYNEQFF. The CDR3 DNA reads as TGTGCCAGCTCACCAAGCCCGGCCTACAATGAGCAGTTCTTC.

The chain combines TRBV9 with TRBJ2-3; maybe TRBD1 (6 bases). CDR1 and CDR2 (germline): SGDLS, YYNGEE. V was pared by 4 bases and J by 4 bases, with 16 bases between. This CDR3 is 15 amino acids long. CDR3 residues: CASSWSGQNADTQYF. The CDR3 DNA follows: TGTGCCAGCAGCTGGTCTGGACAGAACGCAGATACGCAGTATTTT.

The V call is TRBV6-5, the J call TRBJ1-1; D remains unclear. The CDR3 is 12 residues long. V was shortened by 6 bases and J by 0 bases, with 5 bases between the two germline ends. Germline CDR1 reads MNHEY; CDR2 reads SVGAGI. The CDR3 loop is CASRAMNTEAFF. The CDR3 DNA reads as TGTGCCAGCAGGGCCATGAACACTGAAGCTTTCTTT.

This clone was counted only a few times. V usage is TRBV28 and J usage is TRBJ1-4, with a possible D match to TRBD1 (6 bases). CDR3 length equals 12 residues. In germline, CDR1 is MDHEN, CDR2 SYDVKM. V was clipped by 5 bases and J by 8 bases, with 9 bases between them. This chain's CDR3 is CASSQQGEKLFF. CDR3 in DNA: TGTGCCAGCAGTCAGCAGGGGGAAAAACTGTTTTTT.

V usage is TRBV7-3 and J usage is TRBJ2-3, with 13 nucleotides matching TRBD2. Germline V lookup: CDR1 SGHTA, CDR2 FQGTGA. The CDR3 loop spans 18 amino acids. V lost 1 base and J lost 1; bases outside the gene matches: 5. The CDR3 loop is CASSLILAGGPGTDTQYF. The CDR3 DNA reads TGTGCCAGCAGCTTAATACTAGCGGGGGGGCCGGGCACAGATACGCAGTATTTT.

CDR3: CASKAGDTQYF. CDR3 coding DNA: TGTGCCAGCAAGGCCGGGGATACGCAGTATTTT. V usage is TRBV7-9 and J usage is TRBJ2-3; no reliable D call. The CDR3 extends over 11 amino acids. The germline V gene has CDR1 SEHNR and CDR2 FQNEAQ (reference sequence). The ends were cut back, 7 bases at V and 6 bases at J, with 8 bases in the middle.

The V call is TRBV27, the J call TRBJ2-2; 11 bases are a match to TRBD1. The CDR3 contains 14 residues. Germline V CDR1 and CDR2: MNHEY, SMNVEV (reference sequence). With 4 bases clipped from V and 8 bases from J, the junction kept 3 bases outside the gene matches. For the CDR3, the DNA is TGTGCCAGCAGTTGGACAGGGGGCAAGGGGGAGCTGTTTTTT. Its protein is CASSWTGGKGELFF.

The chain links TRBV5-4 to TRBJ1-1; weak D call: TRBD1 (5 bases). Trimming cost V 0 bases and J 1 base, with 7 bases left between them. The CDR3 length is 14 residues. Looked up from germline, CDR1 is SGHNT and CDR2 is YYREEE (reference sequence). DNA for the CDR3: TGTGCCAGCAGCTTGGGTGGGGCGAACACTGAAGCTTTCTTT. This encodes CASSLGGANTEAFF. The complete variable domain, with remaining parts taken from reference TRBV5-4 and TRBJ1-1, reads ETGVTQSPTHLIKTRGQQVTLRCSSQSGHNTVSWYQQALGQGPQFIFQYYREEENGRGNFPPRFSGLQFPNYSSELNVNALELDDSALYLCASSLGGANTEAFFGQGTRLTVV.

The CDR3 nucleotides read TGTGCCAGTACCGCAATCCGGGGGTACGGCACTGAAGCTTTCTTT. It yields the protein CASTAIRGYGTEAFF. V and J are TRBV19 and TRBJ1-1; the D gene is possibly TRBD1 (5 bases). CDR1 and CDR2 (germline): LNHDA, SQIVND (reference sequence). V lost 7 bases and J 4 bases, leaving 19 bases between the germline ends. The CDR3 runs 15 residues.

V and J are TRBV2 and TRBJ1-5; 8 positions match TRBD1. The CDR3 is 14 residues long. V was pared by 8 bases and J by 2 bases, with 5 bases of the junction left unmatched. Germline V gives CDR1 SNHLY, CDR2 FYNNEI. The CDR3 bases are TGTGCCAGCTCTTGGGGACAGGGCAATCAGCCCCAGCATTTT. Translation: CASSWGQGNQPQHF.

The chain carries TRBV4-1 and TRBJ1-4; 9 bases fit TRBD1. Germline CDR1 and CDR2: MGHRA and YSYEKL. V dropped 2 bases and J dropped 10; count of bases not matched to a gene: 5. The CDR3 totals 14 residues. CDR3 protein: CASSQPGQGGKLFF. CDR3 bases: TGCGCCAGCAGCCAACCGGGACAGGGAGGAAAACTGTTTTTT.

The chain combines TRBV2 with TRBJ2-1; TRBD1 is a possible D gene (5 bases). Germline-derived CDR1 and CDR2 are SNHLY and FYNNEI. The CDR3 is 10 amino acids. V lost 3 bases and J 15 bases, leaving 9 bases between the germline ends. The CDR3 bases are TGTGCCAGCAGTGAGGGGCGGACGTTCTTC. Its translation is CASSEGRTFF.

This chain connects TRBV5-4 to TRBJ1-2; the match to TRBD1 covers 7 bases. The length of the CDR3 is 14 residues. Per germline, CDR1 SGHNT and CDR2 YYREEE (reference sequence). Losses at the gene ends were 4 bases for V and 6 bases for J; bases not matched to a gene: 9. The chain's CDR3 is CASSTRQGSDGYTF. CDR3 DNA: TGTGCCAGCAGCACCAGACAGGGTTCAGATGGCTACACCTTC.

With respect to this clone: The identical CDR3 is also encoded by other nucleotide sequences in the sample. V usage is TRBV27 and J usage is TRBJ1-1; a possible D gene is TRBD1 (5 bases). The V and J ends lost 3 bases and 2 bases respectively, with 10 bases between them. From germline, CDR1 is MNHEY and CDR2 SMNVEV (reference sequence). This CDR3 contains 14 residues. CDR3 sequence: CASSFWGGNTEAFF. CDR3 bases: TGTGCCAGCAGTTTTTGGGGGGGAAACACTGAAGCTTTCTTT.